One and the same sample provided the 10 T cell receptor beta chains below, sequenced in a study. TCRdb reprocessed the RT-PCR reads via MiXCR and lists one record per CDR3 protein. The repertoire holds 650,000 to 800,000 distinct CDR3 sequences, about 14% seen once, with roughly 3.9% in the top ten. Source material: memory CD4+ T cells from blood. The receptors derive from a female donor in good health, serving as a healthy control.

This clonotype was observed a handful of times. The V and J genes are TRBV20-1 and TRBJ2-2; possibly TRBD2 for D (6 bases). CDR1 is DFQATT and CDR2 is SNEGSKA in the germline V gene (reference sequence). V lost 6 bases to trimming and J lost 6 bases, with 17 bases between them. The CDR3 sequence is 14 residues long. CDR3 region: CSAQRSGGSGELFF. DNA of the CDR3: TGCAGTGCCCAGAGGTCCGGAGGGTCCGGGGAGCTGTTTTTT.

The gene calls are TRBV7-3 and TRBJ1-2; no definite D call. Germline assignment: CDR1 SGHTA and CDR2 FQGTGA. CDR3 size: 14 residues. V lost 5 bases, J lost 6 bases, and 16 bases lay in between. In DNA, the CDR3 is TGTGCCAGCAGCAAGAGACACCCTCCCGATGGCTACACCTTC. Translation gives CASSKRHPPDGYTF.

This clonotype was recorded at least ten times. The chain couples TRBV10-3 to TRBJ2-4, with TRBD2 matching over 8 bases. V shed 10 bases, J shed 2 bases, and the junction held 7 bases outside the gene matches. The germline gives CDR1 ENHRY, CDR2 SYGVKD. This CDR3 region has 14 residues. The CDR3 region is CATGGGSTKNIQYF. The CDR3 nucleotides read TGTGCCACCGGGGGGGGGAGTACCAAAAACATTCAGTACTTC.

The V call is TRBV5-4, the J call TRBJ2-1, with TRBD1 identical over 8 bases. This CDR3 is built from 14 residues. Germline-derived CDR1 and CDR2 are SGHNT and YYREEE (reference sequence). The V segment lost 2 bases and the J segment 10 bases; nucleotides outside the gene matches: 8. CDR3 in amino acids: CASSFRDRGLEQFF. CDR3 DNA: TGTGCCAGCAGCTTCAGAGACAGGGGACTCGAGCAGTTCTTC.

This clonotype occurred many times. The chain employs TRBV12-1 and TRBJ2-5; TRBD2, the table's D call, lacks a check against the DNA. TRBV12-1 is classified as a pseudogene. The CDR3 extends over 18 amino acids. The CDR3 spells CASSLPPSGSFCQETQYF. The CDR3 DNA is TGTGCCAGCAGCTTACCCCCTAGCGGGAGTTTTTGTCAAGAGACCCAGTACTTC.

This clonotype was counted ten times or more. V gene TRBV20-1 combines with J gene TRBJ2-1; TRBD2 matches 11 bases. Germline-derived CDR1 and CDR2 are DFQATT and SNEGSKA (reference sequence). The CDR3 is 15 residues long. After removal of 0 bases from V and 7 bases from J, the junction contained 5 bases not matched to a gene. Here the CDR3 DNA reads TGCAGTGCTAGAGATCGACTAGCGGGAACAAATGAGCAGTTCTTC. Translating it yields CSARDRLAGTNEQFF.

There are many counts of this clonotype. This chain joins TRBV29-1 and TRBJ2-5; 8 bases fit TRBD1. The CDR3 extends over 11 amino acids. Germline values: CDR1 SQVTM, CDR2 ANQGSEA. Trimming cost V 6 bases and J 5 bases; bases outside gene matches: 2. CDR3 amino acids: CSVTGGETQYF. The CDR3 DNA follows: TGCAGCGTAACAGGGGGGGAGACCCAGTACTTC.

The table lists this clonotype with a few counts. The chain combines TRBV20-1 with TRBJ2-7, with unresolved D. The germline V and J ends were trimmed by 4 bases and 0 bases, with 10 bases remaining between them. The CDR3 consists of 13 residues. From germline, CDR1 is DFQATT and CDR2 SNEGSKA (reference sequence). Here the CDR3 DNA reads TGCAGTGCTAAAAAGGCAGCCTCCTACGAGCAGTACTTC. It specifies CSAKKAASYEQYF.

This clonotype was seen more than once but under ten times. The chain has TRBV5-1 and TRBJ1-3; D not resolved. Trimming cost V 0 bases and J 3 bases, with 10 bases left between them. The germline V gene has CDR1 SGHRS and CDR2 YFSETQ. This CDR3 has 15 amino acids. The CDR3 loop is CASSLAAGGGNTIYF. CDR3 coding DNA: TGCGCCAGCAGCTTGGCGGCAGGTGGTGGAAACACCATATATTTT.

This clonotype was observed a handful of times. The rearrangement joins TRBV5-1 to TRBJ1-4; tentatively, D is TRBD1 (5 bases). CDR1 is SGHRS, CDR2 YFSETQ, per germline. This CDR3 has 14 residues. Trimming removed 5 bases from V and 8 bases from J, with 16 bases in between. The CDR3 spells CASSPHGGAEKLFF. The CDR3 nucleotides are TGCGCCAGCAGTCCCCACGGGGGTGCGGAAAAACTGTTTTTT.